This passage covers 5 T cell receptor beta chains from one sample sequenced in a study of CD8+CD57+ T cells in acquired aplastic anemia. Investigators profiled TCR beta VDJ and CDR3 from genomic DNA template. TCRdb re-analysed the reads in MiXCR, keeping a single row per CDR3 protein. The repertoire includes 50,000 to 70,000 distinct CDR3 sequences, over 45% of them detected once, and roughly 2.5% sits in the top ten. Sequenced material: sorted CD4+, CD8+, or CD8+CD57+ T cells (not recorded which) from PBMCs. The receptors were gathered from a human donor in good health, serving as a control.

Judged by abundance, this clonotype is medium-sized. The chain recombines TRBV15 with TRBJ2-7; D possibly matches TRBD1 or TRBD2 (6 bases each). V shed 5 bases and J shed 4 bases, with 21 bases lying between them. CDR3 size: 16 residues. Germline CDR1 LNHNV, CDR2 YYDKDF (reference sequence). In DNA form, the CDR3 reads TGTGCCACCAGCGGAGTGCGGGACATCGGTTTGTACGAGCAGTACTTC. It codes for CATSGVRDIGLYEQYF.

In its sample, this clonotype is medium-sized. This chain connects TRBV10-1 to TRBJ1-1; TRBD1 is a possible D gene (6 bases). Trimming stripped 8 bases from V and 0 bases from J, with 10 bases between. There are 13 residues in the CDR3. In germline, CDR1 is WNHNN, CDR2 SYGVQD (reference sequence). CDR3 bases: TGCGCCAGCCGGGACACCTTGAACACTGAAGCTTTCTTT. Protein sequence: CASRDTLNTEAFF.

The chain couples TRBV24-1 to TRBJ2-3, with D uncertain. V was clipped by 6 bases and J by 6 bases, with 12 bases between them. CDR3 size: 13 residues. CDR1 KGHDR and CDR2 SFDVKD come from the germline V gene. CDR3 bases: TGTGCCACCAGTCCTGCCGGTGAGGATACGCAGTATTTT. It translates to CATSPAGEDTQYF.

V gene TRBV24-1 combines with J gene TRBJ2-3, with 8 bases aligning to TRBD2. Germline trimming cut 3 bases from V and 4 bases from J; bases unmatched to any gene: 5. The V gene's germline CDR1 is KGHDR and CDR2 SFDVKD. This CDR3 contains 15 residues. CDR3 nucleotides: TGTGCCACCAGTGATACGCGGGAGGTCGCAGATACGCAGTATTTT. This sequence encodes CATSDTREVADTQYF.

Ten or more counts support this clonotype. The chain links TRBV30 to TRBJ1-2, with D maybe TRBD1 (6 bases). The CDR3 has 13 amino acids. V was pared by 0 bases and J by 3 bases, with 8 bases between. The germline V gene has CDR1 GTSNPN and CDR2 SVGIG (reference sequence). DNA for the CDR3: TGTGCCTGGAGTGTGAACAGGGACTATGGCTACACCTTC. It translates to CAWSVNRDYGYTF. Full variable domain (outside the CDR3, taken from reference TRBV30 and TRBJ1-2): SQTIHQWPATLVQPVGSPLSLECTVEGTSNPNLYWYRQAAGRGLQLLFYSVGIGQISSEVPQNLSASRPQDRQFILSSKKLLLSDSGFYLCAWSVNRDYGYTFGSGTRLTVV.